The 13 T cell receptor beta chains listed next were all sequenced from one sample in a study of cytomegalovirus exposure and HLA in healthy donors. Vbeta (60) and Jbeta (13) primers were used in the PCR. Some clones are missing from TCRdb's copy, which holds only in-frame ones; the method was immunoSEQ multiplex PCR. The sample holds about 190,000 clones; 80% are singletons and the top ten take 6.3%. Source material: PBMCs. The receptors originated from a man aged 35 to 55 in good health and CMV-seropositive.

This clone was counted between two and nine times. The V gene is TRBV2, the J gene TRBJ2-7, with no clear D. CDR3 length equals 15 residues. Per the germline V gene, CDR1 is SNHLY and CDR2 is FYNNEI. Trimming removed 1 base at V and 1 base at J, with 11 bases between. CDR3 DNA sequence: TGTGCCAGCAGTGAAGGGGCCATCCCTTCCTACGAGCAGTACTTC. This sequence encodes CASSEGAIPSYEQYF.

The gene calls are TRBV18 and TRBJ2-5; D might be TRBD1 (5 bases). The V gene lost 8 bases and the J gene lost 3 bases, with 13 bases spanning the gap. Per the germline V gene, CDR1 is KGHSH and CDR2 is LQKENI. The CDR3 spans 13 residues. The CDR3 sequence is CASKQGIEETQYF. The CDR3 nucleotides are TGTGCCAGCAAGCAGGGAATAGAAGAGACCCAGTACTTC.

The V and J genes are TRBV13 and TRBJ2-1; 7 positions agree with TRBD2. The ends lost 5 bases at V and 9 bases at J; junction bases unmatched: 10. The length of the CDR3 is 14 residues. Per the germline V gene, CDR1 is PRHDT and CDR2 is FYEKMQ (reference sequence). CDR3 region: CASSPGGTYFEQFF. DNA for the CDR3: TGTGCCAGCAGCCCCGGGGGGACCTACTTTGAGCAGTTCTTC.

The chain links TRBV7-9 to TRBJ1-2, with D maybe TRBD1 (6 bases). The germline gives CDR1 SEHNR, CDR2 FQNEAQ (reference sequence). The CDR3 totals 15 residues. V was trimmed by 4 bases and J by 4 bases, leaving 16 bases between them. In DNA, the CDR3 is TGTGCCAGCAGCTCCGACACAGGGTGGGTCTATGGCTACACCTTC. Translated: CASSSDTGWVYGYTF.

The rearrangement uses TRBV7-2 and TRBJ1-6; 10 bases agree with TRBD1. The germline V gene encodes CDR1 SGHTA and CDR2 FQGNSA. The J segment lost 8 bases and the V segment lost 2 bases, leaving 12 bases of the junction unmatched. The CDR3 has 18 amino acids. CDR3 region: CASSLRTGGYAPHSPLHF. The CDR3 coding sequence is TGTGCCAGCAGCTTACGGACAGGGGGGTACGCACCTCATTCACCCCTCCACTTT.

The J gene is TRBJ2-1, the V gene TRBV6-5; 9 nucleotides match TRBD1. CDR3 length equals 16 residues. Germline V gene sequence: CDR1 MNHEY, CDR2 SVGAGI. The junction had 5 bases not matched to a gene; V was cut back by 0 bases and J by 5 bases. The CDR3 spells CASSYSRTGVNNEQFF. As DNA, the CDR3 is TGTGCCAGCAGTTACTCCCGGACAGGGGTCAACAATGAGCAGTTCTTC.

This chain joins TRBV19 and TRBJ2-5, with D possibly being TRBD2 (7 bases). This CDR3 comprises 14 residues. The V end was cut by 1 base, the J end by 5 bases, with 11 bases between. Per the germline V gene, CDR1 is LNHDA and CDR2 is SQIVND (reference sequence). CDR3 in amino acids: CASSIVGGPETQYF. The CDR3 DNA follows: TGTGCCAGTAGTATAGTCGGGGGGCCCGAGACCCAGTACTTC.

The CDR3 reads CASSNQNQETQYF. The DNA of the CDR3 is TGCGCCAGCAGCAACCAGAACCAAGAGACCCAGTACTTC. The genes are TRBV5-1 and TRBJ2-5, with D unclear. Germline lookup yields CDR1 SGHRS and CDR2 YFSETQ. CDR3 length: 13 residues. V dropped 4 bases and J dropped 0 bases, with 7 bases sitting between them. Using reference TRBV5-1 and TRBJ2-5 for the parts outside the CDR3, the full variable domain is KAGVTQTPRYLIKTRGQQVTLSCSPISGHRSVSWYQQTPGQGLQFLFEYFSETQRNKGNFPGRFSGRQFSNSRSEMNVSTLELGDSALYLCASSNQNQETQYFGPGTRLLVL.

The V gene is TRBV4-1, the J gene TRBJ2-1; possibly TRBD2 for D (6 bases). The germline CDR1 and CDR2 sequences are MGHRA and YSYEKL. V lost 1 base and J lost 4, with 11 bases in between. The CDR3 has 15 residues. CDR3: CASSQAGGTYNEQFF. The CDR3 region has the DNA TGCGCCAGCAGCCAAGCCGGGGGAACGTACAATGAGCAGTTCTTC.

This clone was observed a single time. The junction and the germline gene differ at one end; a read error may be behind it. This sample includes further DNA sequences coding for the same CDR3. The rearrangement joins TRBV7-2 to TRBJ2-7; 11 nucleotides align to TRBD2. The CDR3 runs 14 residues. From germline, CDR1 is SGHTA and CDR2 FQGNSA. The DNA for the CDR3 is TGTGCCAGCAGCCTAGCGGGGGGCTCCTACGAGCAGTACTTC. As protein: CASSLAGGSYEQYF.

The rearrangement uses TRBV9 and TRBJ1-2; 7 bases are a match to TRBD1. CDR3 length equals 13 residues. Germline V CDR1 and CDR2: SGDLS, YYNGEE. V trimming: 2 bases; J trimming: 4 bases; junction bases outside the gene matches: 2. The CDR3 bases are TGTGCCAGCAGCGTCGGACAGGCCTATGGCTACACCTTC. It encodes CASSVGQAYGYTF.

The rearrangement joins TRBV28 to TRBJ1-1; TRBD1 aligns across 7 bases. This CDR3 has 14 residues. V was pared by 5 bases and J by 3 bases, with 6 bases of the junction left unmatched. Per the germline V gene, CDR1 is MDHEN and CDR2 is SYDVKM. The CDR3 loop reads CASSITDRDTEAFF. CDR3 bases: TGTGCCAGCAGTATAACTGACAGGGACACTGAAGCTTTCTTT.

The chain combines TRBV27 with TRBJ1-6; TRBD1 might be the D (5 bases). This CDR3 has 13 amino acids. The germline V gene encodes CDR1 MNHEY and CDR2 SMNVEV (reference sequence). V was shortened by 2 bases and J by 6 bases, with 5 bases between the two germline ends. The CDR3 reads CASSLRGNSPLHF. The CDR3 DNA reads as TGTGCCAGCAGTTTAAGGGGTAATTCACCCCTCCACTTT.